The T cell receptor beta chain described here comes from a study of blood T cells in healthy people across ages (dated by TCRdb to the mid-2010s). Describing the broader study: Template switching captured roughly one uniquely barcoded TCR beta cDNA molecule per two T cells in model experiments. To avoid experimental bias, donors of different ages were randomly spread across the sequencing lanes. Donors were grouped into four age groups: young (average approximately 15 years), middle-aged (around 39), aged (roughly 67) and long-lived (less than 85). For two donors (one aged 18 to 30 and one aged 80 or older), the study analyzed two additional independent replicas of 1 million unique cDNA reads from the same blood draw. To track age-related changes in TCR beta repertoire diversity, the study relied on deep sequencing normalized with unique cDNA molecular identifiers.

Systemically healthy Caucasian individuals from Russia, 39 in total and aged roughly 6 to 95 years, were included as donors. Each donor gave around 9.5 milliliters of peripheral blood, collected into EDTA-treated Vacutainer tubes. Ficoll-Paque density-gradient centrifugation was used to isolate PBMCs, with at least 7 million per sample. Trizol reagent was used to extract total RNA from PBMCs, with at least 5.5 micrograms per sample. Naive CD45RAhigh/CD27high T cell percentages were measured by flow cytometry on a PBMC aliquot from every donor. Of note for this clonotype: Its binding antigen is unknown. No base quality values were provided; no much bigger clone lies one nucleotide off.

Its CDR3 holds 17 amino acids, cysteine through phenylalanine. Only the CDR3 region is kept as DNA, spanning 51 bases read in frame from base 1. The research as a whole found: Observed TCR beta diversity correlated strongly with the percentage of naive T cells measured by flow cytometry. Estimates of total diversity from one million sequenced T cells were regarded as lower bounds and underestimates. The long-lived group showed more naive CD4+ T cells, fewer expanded clones and increased TCR diversity than the aged group, suggesting age selection. Because donor CMV infection status was unknown, age-related changes in expanded clonotypes were potentially confounded. Bulk unsorted PBMC profiling prevented conclusive comparison of naive and antigen-experienced compartments. As age increased, observed TCR beta diversity per million T cells dropped in a roughly linear way, and a significant reduction was already evident by age about 40.

The library relied on 5' RACE. The instrument was an Illumina HiSeq 2500. A second PCR of about 6 to 12 cycles was performed with a sample-barcoded 5' primer and a J-beta primer mix. Each TCR beta cDNA molecule received a unique molecular identifier from a template-switch 5' adaptor carrying 12 random nucleotides. Each sample yielded at least 3 million CDR3-containing paired-end reads. All of the RNA was converted into first-strand cDNA using the Mint cDNA synthesis kit, with a TRBC-specific oligonucleotide serving as the primer. All cDNA was treated with uracil-DNA glycosylase and then went through a first 18-cycle PCR with the universal primers M1SS and BC2_uni_R. Per the original workflow: For normalization, 1 million high-quality reads, each with a distinct molecular identifier, were randomly selected from each sample. Instead of being binned into consensus sequences, reads that shared molecular identifiers were thrown out. CDR3 identification, clonotype clustering and error correction used MiTCR with a Q25 quality threshold and the strictest error-elimination algorithm. A nonparametric unseen species model with Euler transformation was used to estimate lower-bound total TCR beta diversity. TCRdb cleaned the public reads at Q25 with fastp, built clones with MiXCR and kept in-frame beta chains. Rows matching on CDR3 protein sequence are summarized as one entry with the most common DNA and genes. In this record, the V and J calls reflect TCRdb's handling and not the investigators' own analysis. The sample profile shows 1.5 million to 1.8 million distinct CDR3 sequences; less than 45% of them were found once. About 4.1% of the sample lies in the top ten.

Sequenced input: blood. Here the chain combines TRBV12-3 or TRBV12-4 and TRBJ2-1; 12 bases in the junction line up with TRBD2. The end of the DNA is better explained by TRBJ2-7, so the J call may be wrong. The source is a woman under 30 in good health. The CDR3 reads CASSRLAGALSYNEQYF. The nucleotide sequence reads as follows: TGTGCCAGCAGTCGACTAGCGGGAGCCCTCTCCTACAATGAGCAGTACTTC.